A selection of T cell receptor beta chains follows, all from one sample in a study of Graves' ophthalmopathy and Graves' hyperthyroidism. TCRdb reanalysed the multiplex PCR reads using MiXCR and keeps one entry per CDR3 protein. This table holds roughly 700,000 distinct CDR3 sequences, around 40% found once. Sequenced material: peripheral blood. The receptors shown here come from an adult man with Graves' ophthalmopathy. The CDR3 runs from the conserved cysteine through the conserved F or W. D genes are given only for firm matches. Clone sizes are given selectively: once, few, many, or a class where the clone is expanded.

TRBJ1-2 TRBD1 TRBV2 - CASSAPGTVRGYTF TGTGCCAGCAGTGCCCCAGGGACAGTTCGGGGCTACACCTTC
TRBJ2-3 TRBD2 TRBV10-3 - CAISESRAGDTDTQYF TGTGCCATCAGTGAGTCCCGGGCGGGAGACACAGATACGCAGTATTTT
TRBJ2-2 TRBD1 TRBV7-8 few CASSSPGTAANTGELFF TGTGCCAGCAGCTCCCCCGGGACAGCAGCGAACACCGGGGAGCTGTTTTTT
TRBJ2-7 TRBD2 TRBV15 - CATSRGGDGGGTYEQYF TGTGCCACCAGCAGAGGGGGGGACGGGGGGGGGACCTACGAGCAGTACTTC
TRBJ1-2 - TRBV7-9 - CASSINPGPNFYGYTF TGTGCCAGCAGCATTAATCCGGGACCCAACTTCTATGGCTACACCTTC
TRBJ2-7 TRBD2 TRBV20-1 - CSATAGTSGRFSEYF TGCAGTGCTACGGCCGGGACTAGCGGGAGATTTAGCGAGTACTTC
TRBJ1-2 TRBD1 TRBV7-9 - CASRDRADRIAGYTF TGTGCCAGCCGGGACAGGGCGGACCGAATAGCCGGCTACACCTTC
TRBJ2-7 TRBD2 TRBV29-1 - CSVDTTGLAGGLEQYF TGCAGCGTTGATACAACGGGACTAGCGGGAGGGCTCGAGCAGTACTTC
TRBJ2-5 - TRBV30 few CAWSRGDGETQYF TGTGCCTGGAGTCGAGGGGATGGAGAGACCCAGTACTTC
TRBJ1-2 TRBD1 TRBV7-2 many CASSLTGARYGYTF TGTGCCAGCAGTTTAACAGGGGCTAGGTATGGCTACACCTTC
TRBJ1-5 - TRBV20-1 few CSARPGRSYSNQPQHF TGCAGTGCTAGACCCGGGAGGAGCTATAGCAATCAGCCCCAGCATTTT
TRBJ1-1 - TRBV29-1 - CSASQQNTEAFF TGCAGCGCCTCCCAACAGAACACTGAAGCTTTCTTT
TRBJ1-5 - TRBV19 many CASSFRHSSNQPQHF TGTGCCAGTAGTTTCAGACATTCGAGCAATCAGCCCCAGCATTTT
TRBJ1-2 - TRBV15 many CATSRPNSYGYTF TGTGCCACCAGCAGACCTAATTCCTATGGCTACACCTTC
TRBJ2-7 TRBD1 TRBV7-6 - CASSSPPDRVHTYEQYF TGTGCCAGCAGCTCCCCCCCGGACAGGGTCCACACCTACGAGCAGTACTTC
TRBJ2-7 TRBD1 TRBV19 - CASSMPGQGDEQYF TGTGCCAGTAGTATGCCGGGACAGGGGGACGAGCAGTACTTC
TRBJ1-1 - TRBV29-1 - CSVDRRTGGAFTEAFF TGCAGCGTAGATCGACGGACCGGGGGCGCGTTCACTGAAGCTTTCTTT
TRBJ1-1 - TRBV7-2 - CASSPLQGNTEAFF TGTGCCAGCTCCCCTTTACAGGGGAACACTGAAGCTTTCTTT
TRBJ2-7 - TRBV20-1 few CSAKLDYEQYF TGCAGTGCTAAGCTAGACTACGAGCAGTACTTC
TRBJ2-5 - TRBV20-1 - CSARGTRGRVQETQYF TGCAGTGCTAGAGGGACTAGGGGGAGAGTCCAAGAGACCCAGTACTTC
TRBJ1-3 - TRBV5-5 - CASSDPSDTIYF TGTGCCAGCAGTGACCCCTCGGACACCATATATTTT
TRBJ2-3 TRBD2 TRBV7-2 few CASSLAQRGGSDTQYF TGTGCCAGCAGCTTAGCCCAGCGGGGCGGGTCAGATACGCAGTATTTT
TRBJ1-1 TRBD1 TRBV2 few CASSETVGTGQGRTEAFF TGTGCCAGCAGTGAAACTGTCGGGACAGGCCAGGGTAGGACTGAAGCTTTCTTT
TRBJ1-1 - TRBV20-1 few CSALAIEAFF TGCAGTGCTCTGGCTATTGAAGCTTTCTTT
TRBJ1-4 TRBD1 TRBV24-1 once CASRGTALEKLFF TGTGCCAGCAGGGGGACAGCTCTTGAAAAACTGTTTTTT
TRBJ2-7 - TRBV7-2 few CASSQASFKYF TGTGCCAGCAGCCAAGCTAGCTTCAAGTACTTC
TRBJ1-3 - TRBV20-1 - CSAERDVGNTIYF TGCAGTGCCGAACGGGATGTCGGAAACACCATATATTTT
TRBJ2-5 TRBD1 TRBV19 many CASTPNTAGGETQYF TGTGCCAGTACCCCCAACACGGCAGGGGGCGAGACCCAGTACTTC
TRBJ2-7 TRBD1 TRBV5-1 few CASSFRTGGYEQYF TGCGCCAGCAGCTTCCGGACAGGGGGCTACGAGCAGTACTTC
TRBJ1-1 - TRBV29-1 - CSETSGGKTEAFF TGCAGCGAAACGTCCGGGGGAAAGACTGAAGCTTTCTTT
TRBJ2-7 TRBD2 TRBV7-3 - CASSLVAGTHEQYF TGTGCCAGCAGCTTAGTAGCGGGGACCCACGAGCAGTACTTC
TRBJ1-2 TRBD1 TRBV29-1 many CSVRFTGANGYTF TGCAGCGTGCGATTCACAGGGGCGAACGGCTACACCTTC
TRBJ2-5 - TRBV15 - CATSRDSLGAKETQYF TGTGCCACCAGCAGAGATTCATTAGGGGCAAAAGAGACCCAGTACTTC
TRBJ2-7 TRBD2 TRBV2 - CASRRSELAGSSYEQYF TGTGCCAGCAGACGCAGCGAGCTAGCGGGAAGCTCCTACGAGCAGTACTTC
TRBJ2-7 - TRBV20-1 few CSAELGGRSTYEQYF TGCAGTGCTGAACTTGGGGGGAGAAGTACCTACGAGCAGTACTTC
TRBJ2-7 - TRBV5-1 - CASTQGGLTYEQYF TGCGCCAGCACCCAGGGAGGCCTGACCTACGAGCAGTACTTC
TRBJ1-5 - TRBV7-2 many CASSLVSSIHQPQHF TGTGCCAGCAGCTTAGTAAGCTCAATTCATCAGCCCCAGCATTTT
TRBJ2-7 TRBD1 TRBV10-3 many CAMRGDRGQYEQYF TGTGCCATGCGAGGGGACAGGGGGCAGTACGAGCAGTACTTC
TRBJ2-7 TRBD1 TRBV7-9 many CASSPPGQGTFEQYF TGTGCCAGCAGCCCACCGGGACAGGGGACTTTCGAGCAGTACTTC
TRBJ2-2 - TRBV19 many CASSQAANTGELFF TGTGCCAGTAGTCAGGCGGCGAACACCGGGGAGCTGTTTTTT
TRBJ2-5 TRBD2 TRBV11-2 few CASSTRTRQYQETQYF TGTGCCAGCAGCACGAGGACTAGACAGTACCAAGAGACCCAGTACTTC
TRBJ2-7 TRBD1 TRBV12-3/TRBV12-4 - CASSPTVGQDYEQYF TGTGCCAGCAGTCCAACGGTCGGACAGGACTACGAGCAGTACTTC
TRBJ2-7 - TRBV5-4 - CASSRWTVGSSYEQYF TGTGCCAGCAGCAGATGGACAGTCGGAAGCTCCTACGAGCAGTACTTC
TRBJ2-2 - TRBV29-1 few CSVRGITGELFF TGCAGCGTAAGGGGTATCACCGGGGAGCTGTTTTTT